This T cell receptor beta chain was sequenced during a study of T cells in narcolepsy. Across the whole study: Patients with NT1 or NT2 and healthy control donors were enrolled. Study-wide results and caveats: In some patient and control memory CD4+ samples, autoreactive clones were absent. Autoreactive HCRT-specific and TRIB2-specific clonotypes were marked in same-patient CSF-versus-blood CD4+ comparisons.

With respect to this clone: The antigen is undetermined.

Produced via immunoSEQ multiplex PCR; TCRdb's table is partial and in-frame only. The table has 15,000 to 20,000 clones, about nine tenths seen once. The V and J ends lost 0 bases and 3 bases respectively, with 9 bases between them. CDR1 and CDR2 (germline): SGHRS, YFSETQ. The CDR3 length is 14 residues. J is TRBJ2-5 and V is TRBV5-1; D unclear. This receptor was identified in a human donor in good health. The source material was memory (CD45RA-) CD4+ T cells from blood. As DNA, the CDR3 is TGCGCCAGCAGCTTGGGTTTCAGTAAAGAGACCCAGTACTTC. Protein product: CASSLGFSKETQYF.